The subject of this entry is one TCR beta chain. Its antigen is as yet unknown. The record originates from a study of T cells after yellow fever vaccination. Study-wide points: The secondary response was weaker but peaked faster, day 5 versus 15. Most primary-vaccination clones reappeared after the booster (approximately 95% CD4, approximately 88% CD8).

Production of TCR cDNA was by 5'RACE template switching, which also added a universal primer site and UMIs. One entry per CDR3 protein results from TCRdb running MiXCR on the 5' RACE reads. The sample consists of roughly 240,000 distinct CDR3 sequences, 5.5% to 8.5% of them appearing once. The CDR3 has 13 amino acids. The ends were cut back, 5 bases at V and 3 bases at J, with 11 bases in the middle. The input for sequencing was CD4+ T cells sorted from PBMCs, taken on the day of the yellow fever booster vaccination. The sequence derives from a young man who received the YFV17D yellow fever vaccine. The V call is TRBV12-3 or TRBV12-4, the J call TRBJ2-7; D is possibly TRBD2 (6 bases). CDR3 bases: TGTGCCAGCAGTGGAGGGCCCGACTACGAGCAGTACTTC. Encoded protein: CASSGGPDYEQYF.